Each of the 2 T cell receptor beta chains below was sequenced from the same sample in a study of T cell repertoires in cytomegalovirus infection. MiXCR, applied by TCRdb to the reads, yields one record per CDR3 protein. Of nearly 450,000 distinct CDR3 sequences in the sample, roughly 31% were seen once. Sequenced: PBMCs. The receptors shown here come from a human donor in good health (CMV status not recorded). Some clones in this sample may be carry-over from other donors' samples.

As for this clonotype: This may arise from a read error, as a much more abundant clone is one base away. The missing conserved phenylalanine or tryptophan at the end of this CDR3 makes a read error likely. J is TRBJ2-7 and V is TRBV7-4, with 9 positions matching TRBD1. Germline V gene lookup returns CDR1 SGHVT and CDR2 SQSDAQ. CDR3 length: 14 residues. V trimming: 4 bases; J trimming: 2 bases; junction bases outside the gene matches: 3. The CDR3 loop is CASSSRTGAYEQYL. The CDR3 DNA reads as TGTGCCAGCAGCTCCCGGACAGGGGCCTACGAGCAGTACTTA.

V gene TRBV24-1 combines with J gene TRBJ2-1, with D hard to call. The germline CDR1 and CDR2 sequences are KGHDR and SFDVKD. Trimming took off 2 bases at V and 2 bases at J, with 6 bases between the two ends. CDR3 length equals 14 residues. The CDR3 protein is CATSDYEAYNEQFF. DNA of the CDR3: TGTGCCACCAGTGATTACGAGGCCTACAATGAGCAGTTCTTC.